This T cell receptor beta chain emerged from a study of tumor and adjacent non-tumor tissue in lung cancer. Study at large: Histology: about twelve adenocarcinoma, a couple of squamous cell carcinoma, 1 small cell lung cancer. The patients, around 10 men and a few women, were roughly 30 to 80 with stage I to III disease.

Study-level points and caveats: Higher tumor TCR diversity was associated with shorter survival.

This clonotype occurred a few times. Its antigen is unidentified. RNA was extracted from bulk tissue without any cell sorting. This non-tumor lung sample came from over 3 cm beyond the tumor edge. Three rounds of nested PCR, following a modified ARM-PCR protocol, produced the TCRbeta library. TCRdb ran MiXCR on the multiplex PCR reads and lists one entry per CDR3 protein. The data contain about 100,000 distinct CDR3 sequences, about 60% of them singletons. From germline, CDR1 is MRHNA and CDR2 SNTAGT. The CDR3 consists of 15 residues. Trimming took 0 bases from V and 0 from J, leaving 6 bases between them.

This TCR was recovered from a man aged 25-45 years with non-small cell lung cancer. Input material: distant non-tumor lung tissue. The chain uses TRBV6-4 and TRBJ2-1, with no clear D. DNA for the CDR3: TGTGCCAGCAGTGACTCTAAAGCCTCCTACAATGAGCAGTTCTTC. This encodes CASSDSKASYNEQFF.